This T cell receptor (beta chain) was sequenced in a study of T cells in Graves' hyperthyroidism and ophthalmopathy. From germline, CDR1 is LGHNA and CDR2 YNFKEQ. The V gene lost 0 bases and the J gene lost 1 base, with 7 bases spanning the gap. The CDR3 totals 15 residues. This clonotype was found a few times. Source material for PBMCs was more than 7.5 ml fresh peripheral blood. The CDR3 regions of TCR beta were amplified from RNA transcripts. When the TCR CDR3 underwent first-round RT-PCR, the HTBI primer set was used. MiXCR was run by TCRdb on the multiplex PCR reads, yielding one entry per CDR3 protein. The sample lists hundreds of thousands of distinct CDR3 sequences; around 15% were seen once.

The sequencing sample was made of blood. The source of this sequence is a woman in her sixties or seventies with Graves' ophthalmopathy. V is TRBV4-2 and J is TRBJ2-4, with D tentatively TRBD1 (6 bases). CDR3 loop: CASSQDRGAKNIQYF. In DNA, the CDR3 is TGTGCCAGCAGCCAAGATAGGGGGGCCAAAAACATTCAGTACTTC.